One and the same sample provided the 14 T cell receptor beta chains below, sequenced in a study of T cell responses to AZD1222 COVID-19 vaccine. The protocol was immunoSEQ multiplex PCR, while the TCRdb copy is restricted to in-frame clones and leaves out a portion. The table records tens of thousands of clones, about nine tenths of them present only once. The specimen was peripheral blood, collected 28 days after the second AZD1222 dose. These receptor sequences come from an adult who received the AZD1222 COVID-19 vaccine.

This clone was counted only a few times. This rearrangement joins TRBV18 to TRBJ1-3; 10 nucleotides agree with TRBD1. The CDR3 is made up of 17 amino acids. Germline CDR1 KGHSH, CDR2 LQKENI. V shed 5 bases and J 2 bases; nucleotides not matched to a gene: 9. DNA for the CDR3: TGTGCCAGCTCATCCCGACAGGGGGCGAATACTGGAAACACCATATATTTT. Translation: CASSSRQGANTGNTIYF.

Only a few counts were recorded for this clone. The chain joins TRBV30 to TRBJ1-1; D remains unclear. V lost 0 bases, J lost 4 bases, and 6 bases lay in between. The CDR3 is made up of 12 amino acids. Looked up from germline, CDR1 is GTSNPN and CDR2 is SVGIG (reference sequence). CDR3 loop: CAWSVRSTEAFF. CDR3 DNA: TGTGCCTGGAGTGTCAGGAGCACTGAAGCTTTCTTT.

V and J are TRBV6-2 or TRBV6-3 and TRBJ1-2; D is uncertain. Trimming removed 6 bases from V and 5 bases from J, with 16 bases in between. Germline lookup yields CDR1 MNHEY and CDR2 SVGEGT. The CDR3 totals 14 residues. The CDR3 coding sequence is TGTGCCAGCAGCCCCCGGCCTCTGATTTATGGCTACACCTTC. It specifies CASSPRPLIYGYTF.

This clone was counted once. The genes are TRBV30 and TRBJ2-6; 7 nucleotides line up with TRBD2. V lost 2 bases to trimming and J lost 0 bases; unmatched junction nucleotides: 7. The CDR3 covers 17 residues. Germline CDR1 is GTSNPN and CDR2 is SVGIG (reference sequence). In DNA, the CDR3 is TGTGCCTGGAGTCTGTCGGGAGGCCTCTCTGGGGCCAACGTCCTGACTTTC. Translated: CAWSLSGGLSGANVLTF.

This clone was seen just once. This chain links TRBV5-8 with TRBJ2-7; D remains ambiguous. There are 13 residues in the CDR3. CDR1 and CDR2 (germline): SGHTS, YDEGEE. Between the trimmed V and J ends, which lost 4 bases and 6 bases, there was a span of 14 bases. CDR3 DNA: TGTGCCAGCAGCCCCACCCGTATCTCCGAGCAGTACTTC. Its protein is CASSPTRISEQYF. The full variable domain, in which reference TRBV5-8 and TRBJ2-7 provide the parts outside the CDR3, is EAGVTQSPTHLIKTRGQQATLRCSPISGHTSVYWYQQALGLGLQFLLWYDEGEERNRGNFPPRFSGRQFPNYSSELNVNALELEDSALYLCASSPTRISEQYFGPGTRLTVT.

The CDR3 protein is CSVTSGWNEQFF. In DNA form, the CDR3 reads TGCAGCGTAACCTCGGGATGGAATGAGCAGTTCTTC. V gene TRBV29-1 combines with J gene TRBJ2-1, with D possibly being TRBD2 (5 bases). The CDR3 loop spans 12 amino acids. The germline V gene encodes CDR1 SQVTM and CDR2 ANQGSEA. The V and J ends lost 6 bases and 7 bases respectively, with 13 bases between them.

The V gene is TRBV9, the J gene TRBJ2-5, with a possible D match to TRBD1 (6 bases). Germline loops: CDR1 SGDLS, CDR2 YYNGEE. The V gene lost 0 bases and the J gene lost 3 bases, with 9 bases spanning the gap. The CDR3 has 14 amino acids. The DNA of the CDR3 is TGTGCCAGCAGCGTAGAGTGGACAGAAGAGACCCAGTACTTC. Protein product: CASSVEWTEETQYF. Full variable domain (missing parts from reference TRBV9 and TRBJ2-5): DSGVTQTPKHLITATGQRVTLRCSPRSGDLSVYWYQQSLDQGLQFLIQYYNGEERAKGNILERFSAQQFPDLHSELNLSSLELGDSALYFCASSVEWTEETQYFGPGTRLLVL.

As DNA, the CDR3 is TGTGCCAGCAGTTACTCGGAGGGGTGGGCTGAAGCTTTCTTT. It translates to CASSYSEGWAEAFF. The chain combines TRBV6-2 or TRBV6-3 with TRBJ1-1, with D maybe TRBD1 (5 bases). Trimming left V 0 bases short and J 6 bases short, with 11 bases between. Germline CDR1 MNHEY, CDR2 SVGEGT. The CDR3 loop spans 14 amino acids.

The chain uses TRBV2 and TRBJ1-2; no reliable D call. Germline V gives CDR1 SNHLY, CDR2 FYNNEI. The ends were cut back, 4 bases at V and 4 bases at J, with 13 bases in the middle. The CDR3 sequence is 14 residues long. CDR3 in amino acids: CASSGVASLYGYTF. The CDR3 bases are TGTGCCAGCAGTGGGGTGGCATCACTCTATGGCTACACCTTC. Full variable domain (outside the CDR3, taken from reference TRBV2 and TRBJ1-2): EPEVTQTPSHQVTQMGQEVILRCVPISNHLYFYWYRQILGQKVEFLVSFYNNEISEKSEIFDDQFSVERPDGSNFTLKIRSTKLEDSAMYFCASSGVASLYGYTFGSGTRLTVV.

The chain uses TRBV28 and TRBJ2-7; the match to TRBD1 covers 7 bases. Per the germline V gene, CDR1 is MDHEN and CDR2 is SYDVKM. The ends lost 5 bases at V and 3 bases at J; junction bases unmatched: 7. The CDR3 extends over 14 amino acids. Written as DNA, the CDR3 is TGTGCCAGCAGTGTACAGGGGTTTGGCTACGAGCAGTACTTC. Translated: CASSVQGFGYEQYF.

J is TRBJ1-4 and V is TRBV24-1; the D is unclear. The V gene lost 5 bases and the J gene lost 7 bases, with 7 bases spanning the gap. This CDR3 has 12 residues. In germline, CDR1 is KGHDR, CDR2 SFDVKD. CDR3 sequence (DNA): TGTGCCACCAGTGCTCGGGGTGAAAAACTGTTTTTT. Residues: CATSARGEKLFF.

The V gene is TRBV18, the J gene TRBJ2-7; TRBD2 matches at 13 bases. CDR3 size: 15 residues. After removal of 2 bases from V and 3 bases from J, the junction contained 1 base not matched to a gene. Germline loops: CDR1 KGHSH, CDR2 LQKENI. The DNA of the CDR3 is TGTGCCAGCTCACCAGGGACTAGCGGGATCTACGAGCAGTACTTC. Translation gives CASSPGTSGIYEQYF. Variable domain in full (rest from reference TRBV18 and TRBJ2-7): NAGVMQNPRHLVRRRGQEARLRCSPMKGHSHVYWYRQLPEEGLKFMVYLQKENIIDESGMPKERFSAEFPKEGPSILRIQQVVRGDSAAYFCASSPGTSGIYEQYFGPGTRLTVT.

Only a few counts were recorded for this clone. J is TRBJ2-1 and V is TRBV7-3; D gene uncertain. CDR3 size: 15 residues. CDR1 is SGHTA and CDR2 is FQGTGA in the germline V gene. V lost 4 bases and J 8 bases, leaving 18 bases between the germline ends. Here the CDR3 DNA reads TGTGCCAGCAGCTCCTTTCCCGGCCGACGGCATGAGCAGTTCTTC. Translation: CASSSFPGRRHEQFF.

The chain has TRBV2 and TRBJ2-7; 10 positions match TRBD1. Looked up from germline, CDR1 is SNHLY and CDR2 is FYNNEI. Losses at the gene ends were 4 bases for V and 4 bases for J; bases not matched to a gene: 10. CDR3 length: 16 amino acids. The CDR3 loop reads CASSGDRGRSLYEQYF. In DNA, the CDR3 is TGTGCCAGCAGTGGAGACAGGGGGCGATCTTTATACGAGCAGTACTTC. The variable domain in full, with the rest retrieved from reference TRBV2 and TRBJ2-7, is EPEVTQTPSHQVTQMGQEVILRCVPISNHLYFYWYRQILGQKVEFLVSFYNNEISEKSEIFDDQFSVERPDGSNFTLKIRSTKLEDSAMYFCASSGDRGRSLYEQYFGPGTRLTVT.